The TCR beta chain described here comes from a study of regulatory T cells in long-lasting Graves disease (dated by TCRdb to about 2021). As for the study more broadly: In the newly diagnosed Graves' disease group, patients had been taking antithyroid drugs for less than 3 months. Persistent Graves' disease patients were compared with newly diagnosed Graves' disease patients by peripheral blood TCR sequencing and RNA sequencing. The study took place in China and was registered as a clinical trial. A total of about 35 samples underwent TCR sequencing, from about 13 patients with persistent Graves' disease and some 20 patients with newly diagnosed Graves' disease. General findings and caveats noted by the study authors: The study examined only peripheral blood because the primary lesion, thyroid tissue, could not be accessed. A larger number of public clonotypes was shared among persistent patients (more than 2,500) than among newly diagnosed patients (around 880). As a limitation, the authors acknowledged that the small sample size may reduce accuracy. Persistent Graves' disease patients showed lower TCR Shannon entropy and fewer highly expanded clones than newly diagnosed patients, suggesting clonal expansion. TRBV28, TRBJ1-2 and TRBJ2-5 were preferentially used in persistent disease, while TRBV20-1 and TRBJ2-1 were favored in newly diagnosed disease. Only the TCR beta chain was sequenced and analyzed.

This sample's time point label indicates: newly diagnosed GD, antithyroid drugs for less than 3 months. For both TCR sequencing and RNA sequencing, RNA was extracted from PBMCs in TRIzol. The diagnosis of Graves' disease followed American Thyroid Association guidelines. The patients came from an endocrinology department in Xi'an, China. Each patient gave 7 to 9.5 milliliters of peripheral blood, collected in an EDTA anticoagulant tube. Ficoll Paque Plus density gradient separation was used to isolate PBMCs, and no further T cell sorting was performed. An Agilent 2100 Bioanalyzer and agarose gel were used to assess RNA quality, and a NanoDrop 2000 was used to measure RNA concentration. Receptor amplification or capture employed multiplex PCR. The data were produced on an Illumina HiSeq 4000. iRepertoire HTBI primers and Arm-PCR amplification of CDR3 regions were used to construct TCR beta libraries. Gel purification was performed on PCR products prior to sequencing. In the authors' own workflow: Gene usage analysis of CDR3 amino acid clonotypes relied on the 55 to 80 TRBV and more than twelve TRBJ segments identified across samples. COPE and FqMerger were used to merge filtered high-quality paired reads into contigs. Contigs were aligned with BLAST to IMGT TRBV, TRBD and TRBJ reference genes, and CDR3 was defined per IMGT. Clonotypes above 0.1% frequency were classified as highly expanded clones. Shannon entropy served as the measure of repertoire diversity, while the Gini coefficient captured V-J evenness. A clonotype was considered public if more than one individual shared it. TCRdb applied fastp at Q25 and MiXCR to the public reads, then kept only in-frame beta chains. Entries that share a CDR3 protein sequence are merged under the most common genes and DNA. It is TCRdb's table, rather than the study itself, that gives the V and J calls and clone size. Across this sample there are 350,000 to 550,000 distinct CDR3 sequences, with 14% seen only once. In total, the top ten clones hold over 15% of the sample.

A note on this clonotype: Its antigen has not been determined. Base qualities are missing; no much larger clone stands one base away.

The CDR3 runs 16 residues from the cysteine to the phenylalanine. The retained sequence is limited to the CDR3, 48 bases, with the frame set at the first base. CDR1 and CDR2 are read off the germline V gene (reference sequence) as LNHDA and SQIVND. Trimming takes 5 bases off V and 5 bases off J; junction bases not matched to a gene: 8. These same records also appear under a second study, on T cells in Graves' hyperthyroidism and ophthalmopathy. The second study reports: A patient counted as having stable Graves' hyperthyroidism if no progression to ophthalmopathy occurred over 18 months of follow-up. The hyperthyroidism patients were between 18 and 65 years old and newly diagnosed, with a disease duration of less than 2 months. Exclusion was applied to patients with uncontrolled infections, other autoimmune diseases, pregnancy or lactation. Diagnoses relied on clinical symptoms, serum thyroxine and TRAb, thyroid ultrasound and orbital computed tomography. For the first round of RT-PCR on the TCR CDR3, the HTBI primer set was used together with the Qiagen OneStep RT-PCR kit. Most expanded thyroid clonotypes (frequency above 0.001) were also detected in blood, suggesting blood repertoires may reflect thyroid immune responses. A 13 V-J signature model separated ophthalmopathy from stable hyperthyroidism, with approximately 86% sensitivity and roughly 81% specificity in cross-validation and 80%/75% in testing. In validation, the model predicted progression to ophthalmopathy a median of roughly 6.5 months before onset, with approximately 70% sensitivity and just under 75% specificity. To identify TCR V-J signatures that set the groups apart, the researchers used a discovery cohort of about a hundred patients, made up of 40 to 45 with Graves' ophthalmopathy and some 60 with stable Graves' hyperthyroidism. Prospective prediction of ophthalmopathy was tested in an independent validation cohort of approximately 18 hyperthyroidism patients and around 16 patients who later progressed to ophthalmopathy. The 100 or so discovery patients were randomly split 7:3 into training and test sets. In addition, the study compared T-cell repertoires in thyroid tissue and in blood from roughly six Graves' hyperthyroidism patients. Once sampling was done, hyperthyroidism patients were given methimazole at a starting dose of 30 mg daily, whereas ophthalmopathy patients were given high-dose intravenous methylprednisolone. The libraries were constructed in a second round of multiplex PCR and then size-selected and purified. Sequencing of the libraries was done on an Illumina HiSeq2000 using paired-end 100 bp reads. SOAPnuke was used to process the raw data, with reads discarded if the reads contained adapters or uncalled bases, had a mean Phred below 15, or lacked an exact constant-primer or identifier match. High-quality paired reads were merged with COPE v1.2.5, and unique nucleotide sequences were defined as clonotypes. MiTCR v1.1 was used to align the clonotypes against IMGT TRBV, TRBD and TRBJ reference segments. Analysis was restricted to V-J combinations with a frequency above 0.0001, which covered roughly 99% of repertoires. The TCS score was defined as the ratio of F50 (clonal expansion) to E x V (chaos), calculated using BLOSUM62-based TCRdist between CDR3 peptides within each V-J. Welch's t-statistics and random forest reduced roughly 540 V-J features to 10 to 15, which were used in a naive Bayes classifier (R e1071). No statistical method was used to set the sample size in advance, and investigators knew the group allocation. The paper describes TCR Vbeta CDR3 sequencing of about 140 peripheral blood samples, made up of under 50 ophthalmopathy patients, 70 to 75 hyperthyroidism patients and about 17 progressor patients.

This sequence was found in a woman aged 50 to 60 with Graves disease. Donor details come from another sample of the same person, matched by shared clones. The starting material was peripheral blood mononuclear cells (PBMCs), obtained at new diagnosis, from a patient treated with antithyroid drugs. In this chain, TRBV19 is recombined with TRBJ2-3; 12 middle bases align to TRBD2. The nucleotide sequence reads TGTGCCAGTAGTCACAGACTAGCGGGAGTTGGAGATACGCAGTATTTT. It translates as CASSHRLAGVGDTQYF.